The rows below give T cell receptor beta chains drawn from one sample of a study of T cells in narcolepsy. The assay was immunoSEQ multiplex PCR, and TCRdb's table has in-frame clones only and misses some. The table shows roughly 38,000 clones, with approximately 85% occurring only once. Sequencing was performed on CD45RA- memory CD4+ T cells from PBMCs. The receptors come from a human donor with narcolepsy. Each CDR3 is given with its conserved first and last residue. D genes are given only for firm matches. Clone size is shown for a subset of rows, as once, few, many or a class of expanded clone.

clone size: .
D gene: .
V gene: TRBV29-1
J gene: TRBJ1-1
CDR3 protein: CSVVLGKMNTEAFF
CDR3 DNA: TGCAGCGTTGTTTTAGGGAAGATGAACACTGAAGCTTTCTTT

clone size: .
D gene: TRBD1
V gene: TRBV7-2
J gene: TRBJ1-1
CDR3 protein: CASSSGQFNTEAFF
CDR3 DNA: TGTGCCAGCAGCTCGGGACAGTTTAACACTGAAGCTTTCTTT

clone size: .
D gene: .
V gene: TRBV11-2
J gene: TRBJ2-3
CDR3 protein: CASSLDGGSTDTQYF
CDR3 DNA: TGTGCCAGCAGCTTAGACGGGGGTTCCACAGATACGCAGTATTTT

clone size: .
D gene: .
V gene: TRBV6-1
J gene: TRBJ1-5
CDR3 protein: CASSVHSNQPQHF
CDR3 DNA: TGTGCCAGCAGTGTCCATAGCAATCAGCCCCAGCATTTT

clone size: .
D gene: TRBD2
V gene: TRBV4-1
J gene: TRBJ2-5
CDR3 protein: CASSQDIAGGVQETQYF
CDR3 DNA: TGCGCCAGCAGCCAAGATATTGCCGGGGGGGTCCAAGAGACCCAGTACTTC

clone size: .
D gene: TRBD1
V gene: TRBV4-3
J gene: TRBJ2-1
CDR3 protein: CASSQKTGGHNEQFF
CDR3 DNA: TGCGCCAGCAGCCAAAAAACAGGGGGCCACAATGAGCAGTTCTTC

clone size: .
D gene: TRBD2
V gene: TRBV15
J gene: TRBJ2-2
CDR3 protein: CATSRGLINTGELFF
CDR3 DNA: TGTGCCACCAGCAGGGGACTAATAAACACCGGGGAGCTGTTTTTT

clone size: once
D gene: .
V gene: TRBV10-3
J gene: TRBJ1-2
CDR3 protein: CAITQGQGANGYTF
CDR3 DNA: TGTGCCATCACTCAAGGTCAAGGGGCCAATGGCTACACCTTC

clone size: .
D gene: TRBD1
V gene: TRBV16
J gene: TRBJ1-1
CDR3 protein: CASSQSGTGERTEAFF
CDR3 DNA: TGTGCCAGCAGCCAATCAGGGACAGGTGAACGCACTGAAGCTTTCTTT

clone size: .
D gene: .
V gene: TRBV19
J gene: TRBJ2-3
CDR3 protein: CASTFGATDTQYF
CDR3 DNA: TGTGCCAGTACCTTCGGGGCCACAGATACGCAGTATTTT

clone size: .
D gene: .
V gene: TRBV4-2
J gene: TRBJ2-7
CDR3 protein: CASSQDLTGIPYEQYF
CDR3 DNA: TGTGCCAGCAGCCAAGACTTAACAGGGATACCCTACGAGCAGTACTTC

clone size: .
D gene: .
V gene: TRBV29-1
J gene: TRBJ2-4
CDR3 protein: CSVQTPRAKNIQYF
CDR3 DNA: TGCAGCGTCCAAACCCCCCGGGCCAAAAACATTCAGTACTTC

clone size: .
D gene: .
V gene: TRBV12-2
J gene: TRBJ1-5
CDR3 protein: CASRLSQERTAGWQPQHF
CDR3 DNA: TGTGCAAGTCGCTTATCTCAGGAAAGGACTGCTGGCTGGCAGCCCCAGCATTTT

clone size: .
D gene: .
V gene: TRBV7-2
J gene: TRBJ2-7
CDR3 protein: CASTSDLEQYF
CDR3 DNA: TGTGCCAGCACTTCTGATTTGGAGCAGTACTTC

clone size: .
D gene: .
V gene: TRBV28
J gene: TRBJ2-7
CDR3 protein: CASTVGSPYEQYF
CDR3 DNA: TGTGCCAGTACAGTGGGTAGTCCCTACGAGCAGTACTTC

clone size: .
D gene: .
V gene: TRBV18
J gene: TRBJ1-5
CDR3 protein: CASSPDVETGTQHF
CDR3 DNA: TGTGCCAGCTCACCAGATGTAGAAACGGGAACCCAGCATTTT

clone size: .
D gene: .
V gene: TRBV29-1
J gene: TRBJ1-1
CDR3 protein: CSVVGDLNTEAFF
CDR3 DNA: TGCAGCGTTGTAGGGGACTTGAACACTGAAGCTTTCTTT

clone size: once
D gene: .
V gene: TRBV7-3
J gene: TRBJ2-2
CDR3 protein: CASSLYGGPLSGTGELFF
CDR3 DNA: TGTGCCAGCAGCTTATACGGGGGACCTCTTTCGGGCACCGGGGAGCTGTTTTTT

clone size: .
D gene: .
V gene: TRBV6-1
J gene: TRBJ2-1
CDR3 protein: CASSEAGQQPYNEQFF
CDR3 DNA: TGTGCCAGCAGTGAAGCGGGACAACAGCCTTACAATGAGCAGTTCTTC

clone size: .
D gene: .
V gene: TRBV5-8
J gene: TRBJ2-1
CDR3 protein: CAQGRSYNEQFF
CDR3 DNA: TGTGCCCAGGGACGGAGTTACAATGAGCAGTTCTTC

clone size: .
D gene: .
V gene: TRBV6-5
J gene: TRBJ1-2
CDR3 protein: CASSSFNRGNYGYTF
CDR3 DNA: TGTGCCAGCAGTTCCTTTAACCGGGGCAACTATGGCTACACCTTC

clone size: .
D gene: .
V gene: TRBV2
J gene: TRBJ2-7
CDR3 protein: CASSPAYEQYF
CDR3 DNA: TGTGCCAGCAGTCCCGCCTACGAGCAGTACTTC

clone size: once
D gene: TRBD1
V gene: TRBV5-8
J gene: TRBJ2-1
CDR3 protein: CASSPSWDSYNEQFF
CDR3 DNA: TGTGCCAGCAGCCCCTCCTGGGACAGCTACAATGAGCAGTTCTTC

clone size: few
D gene: .
V gene: TRBV19
J gene: TRBJ2-7
CDR3 protein: CASSKTGSGLQAYEQYF
CDR3 DNA: TGTGCCAGTAGTAAAACCGGGAGCGGGCTTCAGGCCTACGAGCAGTACTTC

clone size: .
D gene: TRBD1
V gene: TRBV7-2
J gene: TRBJ1-5
CDR3 protein: CASSRGTGTGQPQHF
CDR3 DNA: TGTGCCAGCAGCCGTGGGACAGGGACGGGTCAGCCCCAGCATTTT

clone size: .
D gene: .
V gene: TRBV7-8
J gene: TRBJ2-5
CDR3 protein: CASTTRALGRGETQYF
CDR3 DNA: TGTGCCAGCACCACAAGGGCGCTGGGGCGGGGAGAGACCCAGTACTTC

clone size: .
D gene: TRBD1
V gene: TRBV11-2
J gene: TRBJ1-2
CDR3 protein: CASSLGSGGEGGYTF
CDR3 DNA: TGTGCCAGCAGCTTAGGCTCAGGGGGCGAGGGTGGCTACACCTTC

clone size: .
D gene: TRBD2
V gene: TRBV7-6
J gene: TRBJ2-1
CDR3 protein: CASSLGLAGTYNEQFF
CDR3 DNA: TGTGCCAGCAGCTTAGGACTAGCGGGGACCTACAATGAGCAGTTCTTC

clone size: .
D gene: TRBD1
V gene: TRBV27
J gene: TRBJ2-7
CDR3 protein: CASSTIRTGLSYEQYF
CDR3 DNA: TGTGCCAGCAGTACTATTAGGACAGGGCTCTCCTACGAGCAGTACTTC

clone size: .
D gene: TRBD2
V gene: TRBV19
J gene: TRBJ2-5
CDR3 protein: CASRTSGGVRETQYF
CDR3 DNA: TGTGCCAGTCGGACTAGCGGGGGGGTCCGGGAGACCCAGTACTTC

clone size: .
D gene: .
V gene: TRBV30
J gene: TRBJ1-6
CDR3 protein: CAWSRAEGNSPLHF
CDR3 DNA: TGTGCCTGGAGCCGCGCGGAGGGAAATTCACCCCTCCACTTT

clone size: .
D gene: .
V gene: TRBV9
J gene: TRBJ1-4
CDR3 protein: CASSPQGVNEKLFF
CDR3 DNA: TGTGCCAGCAGCCCGCAGGGAGTTAATGAAAAACTGTTTTTT

clone size: .
D gene: .
V gene: TRBV30
J gene: TRBJ1-6
CDR3 protein: CAWSVGQNNSPLHF
CDR3 DNA: TGTGCCTGGAGTGTGGGACAAAATAATTCACCCCTCCACTTT

clone size: .
D gene: TRBD1
V gene: TRBV5-1
J gene: TRBJ2-2
CDR3 protein: CASSSGQGATGELFF
CDR3 DNA: TGCGCCAGCAGCTCGGGACAGGGGGCAACCGGGGAGCTGTTTTTT